This TCR beta chain is drawn from a study of blood T cell repertoires in COVID-19. Across the whole study: Samples representing acute and convalescent COVID-19 were sourced from the United States, Italy and Spain. The cDNA or gDNA used as material had been derived from T cells, B-cell-depleted T cells, or PBMCs.

J gave up 1 base and V 1 base, and 7 bases lay outside the gene matches. There are 17 residues in the CDR3. Germline V CDR1 and CDR2: LGHNA, YNFKEQ. Participants were placed into cohorts based on the clinical history they reported. As handled by the study authors: Reference gene primer amplification in the assay estimated nucleated cell counts. The data were produced by immunoSEQ multiplex PCR, yet TCRdb's version contains in-frame clones alone and is incomplete. Clone size and the V and J calls come from that table; the DNA yielded D and trimming. The sample has 150,000 or so clones, about 90% seen once.

The sequenced sample was PBMCs or T cells enriched from blood (not recorded which). This TCR was recovered from a human donor with acute COVID-19. The donor label of this sample is uncertain. The chain uses TRBV4-2 and TRBJ1-1, with TRBD1 identical over 9 bases. For the CDR3, the DNA is TGTGCCAGCAGCCAAGTAGATGTGGGACAGGGGAACACTGAAGCTTTCTTT. Encoded protein: CASSQVDVGQGNTEAFF.